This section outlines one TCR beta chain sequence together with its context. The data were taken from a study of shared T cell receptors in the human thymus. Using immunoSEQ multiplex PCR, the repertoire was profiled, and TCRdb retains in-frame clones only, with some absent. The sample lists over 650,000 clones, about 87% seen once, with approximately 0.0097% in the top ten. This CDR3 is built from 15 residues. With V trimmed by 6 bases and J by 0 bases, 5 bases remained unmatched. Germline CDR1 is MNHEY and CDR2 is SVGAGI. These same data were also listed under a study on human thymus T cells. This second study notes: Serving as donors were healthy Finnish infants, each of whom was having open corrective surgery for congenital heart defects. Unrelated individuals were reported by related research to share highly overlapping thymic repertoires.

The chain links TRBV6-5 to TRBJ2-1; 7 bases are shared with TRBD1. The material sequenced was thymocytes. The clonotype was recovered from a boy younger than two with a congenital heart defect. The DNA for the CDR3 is TGTGCCAGCAGGGTGGACAGGCTCTCCTACAATGAGCAGTTCTTC. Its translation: CASRVDRLSYNEQFF.